This is a list of T cell receptor beta chains from one sample in a study of T cells in Graves' hyperthyroidism and ophthalmopathy. A single record per CDR3 protein comes from TCRdb applying MiXCR to the multiplex PCR reads. The repertoire holds hundreds of thousands of distinct CDR3 sequences, with about two fifths as singletons. Material for sequencing was blood. Receptors originate from a man between 18 and 29 years old with Graves' hyperthyroidism. Each CDR3 is given with its conserved first and last residue. A D gene is named only where the DNA matches it firmly. Clone size is given for some rows only: seen once, a few or many times, or a class if the clone is expanded.

clone size,D gene,V gene,J gene,CDR3 protein,CDR3 DNA
NA,TRBD1,TRBV29-1,TRBJ2-7,CSVAQTGGDREQYF,TGCAGCGTAGCTCAGACAGGGGGGGACCGCGAGCAGTACTTC
NA,NA,TRBV19,TRBJ2-2,CASSIFPPGWNTGELFF,TGTGCCAGTAGTATCTTCCCCCCCGGTTGGAACACCGGGGAGCTGTTTTTT
few,NA,TRBV11-2,TRBJ1-2,CASSLDPAGTYGYTF,TGTGCCAGCAGCTTAGATCCGGCAGGGACCTATGGCTACACCTTC
once,NA,TRBV2,TRBJ1-6,CASRAEPLSSPLHF,TGTGCCAGCAGGGCAGAACCGTTGAGTTCACCCCTCCACTTT
many,TRBD2,TRBV29-1,TRBJ2-2,CSVDLGGRASGELFF,TGCAGCGTTGACCTAGGTGGGAGGGCCAGCGGGGAGCTGTTTTTT
once,NA,TRBV4-1,TRBJ2-6,CASSLGAVGPSGANVLTF,TGCGCCAGCAGCCTGGGAGCCGTTGGGCCCTCTGGGGCCAACGTCCTGACTTTC
few,NA,TRBV19,TRBJ1-1,CASSMVHFAGTEAFF,TGTGCCAGTAGTATGGTCCATTTTGCCGGCACTGAAGCTTTCTTT
many,NA,TRBV29-1,TRBJ1-1,CSVVKNTEAFF,TGCAGCGTTGTCAAGAACACTGAAGCTTTCTTT
NA,TRBD2,TRBV29-1,TRBJ2-7,CSLVLAGEYEQYF,TGCAGCTTAGTGTTAGCGGGGGAATACGAGCAGTACTTC
many,NA,TRBV19,TRBJ1-2,CASSIQGPENYGYTF,TGTGCCAGTAGTATCCAGGGACCCGAGAACTATGGCTACACCTTC
few,NA,TRBV9,TRBJ2-5,CASSVAIGRQETQYF,TGTGCCAGCAGCGTAGCTATCGGGCGCCAAGAGACCCAGTACTTC
NA,NA,TRBV7-8,TRBJ1-1,CASSQVLGPEAFF,TGTGCCAGCAGCCAAGTTTTAGGGCCTGAAGCTTTCTTT
NA,TRBD1,TRBV12-3/TRBV12-4,TRBJ2-7,CASRHRTGPYEQYF,TGTGCCAGCCGCCATAGGACAGGGCCCTACGAGCAGTACTTC
once,NA,TRBV19,TRBJ1-1,CARRDQNTEAFF,TGTGCTAGACGTGACCAGAACACTGAAGCTTTCTTT
few,NA,TRBV2,TRBJ1-1,CASSEASGGTGDTEAFF,TGTGCCAGCAGTGAAGCGTCGGGGGGGACGGGGGACACTGAAGCTTTCTTT
NA,NA,TRBV6-1,TRBJ1-6,CASGSGDSPLHF,TGTGCCAGCGGATCAGGTGATTCACCCCTCCACTTT
NA,TRBD1,TRBV5-4,TRBJ1-3,CASSVTGDHLGNTIYF,TGTGCCAGCAGCGTAACAGGGGATCACTTGGGAAACACCATATATTTT
few,NA,TRBV12-3/TRBV12-4,TRBJ1-2,CASGPRGDYGYTF,TGTGCCAGCGGACCCCGGGGTGACTATGGCTACACCTTC
many,TRBD1,TRBV20-1,TRBJ2-5,CSADPGQGVETQYF,TGCAGTGCTGACCCGGGACAGGGAGTCGAGACCCAGTACTTC
NA,NA,TRBV7-9,TRBJ1-4,CASSPRTTSIKLFF,TGTGCCAGCAGCCCCCGGACAACATCCATCAAACTGTTTTTT
NA,TRBD2,TRBV5-1,TRBJ2-7,CASSWTSGSGSPSYEQYF,TGCGCCAGCAGCTGGACTAGCGGGAGTGGTTCCCCCTCCTACGAGCAGTACTTC
many,NA,TRBV19,TRBJ1-1,CASSITQVAEAFF,TGTGCCAGTAGTATCACCCAGGTGGCTGAAGCTTTCTTT
NA,TRBD2,TRBV29-1,TRBJ2-7,CSVGRGGHNEQYF,TGCAGCGTGGGGCGGGGGGGCCACAACGAGCAGTACTTC
few,NA,TRBV5-5,TRBJ2-5,CASTPGETQYF,TGTGCCAGCACCCCGGGGGAGACCCAGTACTTC
few,TRBD1,TRBV6-1,TRBJ1-2,CAISEAGQVHGYTF,TGTGCCATCAGTGAAGCCGGACAGGTCCATGGCTACACCTTC
many,NA,TRBV7-2,TRBJ2-7,CASSTRTYEQYF,TGTGCCAGCAGCACCAGGACCTACGAGCAGTACTTC
NA,NA,TRBV10-3,TRBJ1-3,CAISASGSGNTIYF,TGTGCCATCAGTGCCTCAGGGTCTGGAAACACCATATATTTT
many,NA,TRBV2,TRBJ1-6,CALSQDNSPLHF,TGTGCCTTATCCCAGGATAATTCACCCCTCCACTTT
NA,NA,TRBV7-2,TRBJ1-6,CASTRDGRYSPLHF,TGTGCCAGCACCCGGGACGGCCGATATTCACCCCTCCACTTT